This T cell receptor (beta chain) emerged from a study of blood T cell repertoires in COVID-19. Overall study: T cells, B-cell-depleted T cells, or PBMCs provided the cDNA or gDNA that served as material.

Per the germline V gene, CDR1 is MNHEY and CDR2 is SVGAGI. Deletions cut 4 bases from V and 5 bases from J, with 11 bases between. This CDR3 has 13 amino acids. Per the original methods: Amplified reference gene primers provided the basis for estimating nucleated cell counts. TCRdb's copy holds only in-frame clones and misses some; the assay was immunoSEQ multiplex PCR. V, J and clone size are taken as reported in that table, and D and trimming were inferred from the DNA itself. The table lists roughly 200,000 clones, over 80% of them singletons. Specimen: peripheral blood. The TCR sequence derives from a man aged 35 to 55 with acute or convalescent COVID-19. The V and J genes are TRBV6-5 and TRBJ1-1; weak D call: TRBD1 (6 bases). The CDR3 here is CASSLKGETEAFF. In DNA, the CDR3 is TGTGCCAGCAGTTTAAAGGGGGAAACTGAAGCTTTCTTT.